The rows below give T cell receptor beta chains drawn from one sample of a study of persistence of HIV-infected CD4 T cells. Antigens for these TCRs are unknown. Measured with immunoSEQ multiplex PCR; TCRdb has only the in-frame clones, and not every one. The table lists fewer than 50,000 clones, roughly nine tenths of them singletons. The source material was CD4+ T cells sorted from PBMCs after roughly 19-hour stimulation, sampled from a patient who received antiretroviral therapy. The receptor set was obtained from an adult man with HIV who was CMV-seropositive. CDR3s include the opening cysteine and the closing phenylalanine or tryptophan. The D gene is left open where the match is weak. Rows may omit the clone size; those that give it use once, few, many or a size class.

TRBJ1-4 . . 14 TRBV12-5 TGTGCTAGTGGTTTGGACGGATATAATGAAAAACTGTTTTTT CASGLDGYNEKLFF
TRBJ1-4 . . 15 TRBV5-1 TGCGCCAGCAGCTTGGACGGGACATCCGAGGAAAAACTGTTTTTT CASSLDGTSEEKLFF
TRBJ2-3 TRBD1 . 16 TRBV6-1 TGTGCCAGCAGTGTAGGGGCGACAGGGGGCAGAGATACGCAGTATTTT CASSVGATGGRDTQYF
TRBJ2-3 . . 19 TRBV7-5 TGTGCCAGACTAATCGGGGGGACTCTAGCGGGTTCCATCACAGATACGCAGTATTTT CARLIGGTLAGSITDTQYF
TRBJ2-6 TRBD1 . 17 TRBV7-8 TGTGCCAGCACCGGAGACAGGGTCCCCTCTGGGGCCAACGTCCTGACTTTC CASTGDRVPSGANVLTF
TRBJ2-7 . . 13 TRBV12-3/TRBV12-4 TGTGCCAGCAGTTTAGGGCAGGGCTACGAGCAGTACTTC CASSLGQGYEQYF
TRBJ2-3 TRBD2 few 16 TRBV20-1 TGCAGTGCTAGTTTAGCGGGGGGGCCGGGGGCAGATACGCAGTATTTT CSASLAGGPGADTQYF
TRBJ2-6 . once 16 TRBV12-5 TGTGCTAGTGGTCCCAGGATGGGGCTTGGGGCCAACGTCCTGACTTTC CASGPRMGLGANVLTF
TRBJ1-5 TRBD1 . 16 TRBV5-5 TGTGCCAGCAGCTTGGTGGGACAGCTAAGCAGTCAGCCCCAGCATTTT CASSLVGQLSSQPQHF
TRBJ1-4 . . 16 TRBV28 TGTGCCAGCGTGGGGACGGTGGGCCGGGGTAATGAAAAACTGTTTTTT CASVGTVGRGNEKLFF
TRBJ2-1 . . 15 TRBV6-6 TGTGCCAGCAGCAAAGGTGCAAATTCCTACAATGAGCAGTTCTTC CASSKGANSYNEQFF
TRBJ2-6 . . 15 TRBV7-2 TGTGCCAGCAGCTTAGGGAGGTCTGGGGCCAACGTCCTGACTTTC CASSLGRSGANVLTF
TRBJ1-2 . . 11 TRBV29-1 TGCAGCGTTGTGGGGTGGAGAGGCTACACCTTC CSVVGWRGYTF
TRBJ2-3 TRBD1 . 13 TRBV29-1 TGCAGCGGGGGACAGTCGGGGACAGATACGCAGTATTTT CSGGQSGTDTQYF
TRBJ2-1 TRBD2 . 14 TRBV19 TGTGCCACAACAACTAGCGGGGGCCGCGGAGGGCAGTTCTTC CATTTSGGRGGQFF
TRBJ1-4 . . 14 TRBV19 TGTGCCAGTAGTAAGGGGCGCGGTAATGAAAAACTGTTTTTT CASSKGRGNEKLFF
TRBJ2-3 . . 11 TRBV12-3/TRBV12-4 TGTGCCAGCAGTTTGGCAGATACGCAGTATTTT CASSLADTQYF
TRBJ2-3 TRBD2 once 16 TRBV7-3 TGTGCCAGCAGCACGACTAGCGGGGGGGCCCCAGATACGCAGTATTTT CASSTTSGGAPDTQYF
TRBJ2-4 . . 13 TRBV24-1 TGTGCCACCAGTGCAACAGTGGAAAACATTCAGTACTTC CATSATVENIQYF
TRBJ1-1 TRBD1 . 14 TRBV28 TGTGCCAGCAGTTCCCAGGGGGGCCGGACTGAAGCTTTCTTT CASSSQGGRTEAFF
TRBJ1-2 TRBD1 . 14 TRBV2 TGTGCCAGCAGTGAAGCGTCAGGGGGCCAAGGCTACACCTTC CASSEASGGQGYTF
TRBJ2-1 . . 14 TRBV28 TGTGCCAGCAGTTTTAGGGTTTTTTGGCATGAGCAGTTCTTC CASSFRVFWHEQFF
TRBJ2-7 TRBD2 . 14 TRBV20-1 TGCAGTGCTAGTTTGCCGGGGGGGAGCTACGAGCAGTACTTC CSASLPGGSYEQYF
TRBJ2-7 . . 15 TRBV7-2 TGTGCCAGCAGCTTAGGACGGGGCAGAACCTACGAGCAGTACTTC CASSLGRGRTYEQYF
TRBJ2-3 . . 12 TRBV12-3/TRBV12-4 TGTGCCAGCCAGTTTAGCACAGATACGCAGTATTTT CASQFSTDTQYF
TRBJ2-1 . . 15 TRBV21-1 TGTGCCAGCAGCAAAACGACGGGTGGGTACAATGAGCAGTTCTTC CASSKTTGGYNEQFF
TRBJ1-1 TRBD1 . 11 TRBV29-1 TGCAGCGTGTGGACAGGCACTGAAGCTTTCTTT CSVWTGTEAFF
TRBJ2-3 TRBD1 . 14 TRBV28 TGTGCCAGCGGGGACAGAACTAGCACAGATACGCAGTATTTT CASGDRTSTDTQYF
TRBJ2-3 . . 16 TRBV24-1 TGTGCCACCAGTGATGCTAGATTCCCCAGCACAGATACGCAGTATTTT CATSDARFPSTDTQYF
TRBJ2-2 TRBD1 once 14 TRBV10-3 TGTGCCATCAGTGAGGACAGGGACGCCGGGGAGCTGTTTTTT CAISEDRDAGELFF
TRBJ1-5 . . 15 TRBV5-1 TGCGCCAGCTCAGAATCAGGGGCTGGCAATCAGCCCCAGCATTTT CASSESGAGNQPQHF
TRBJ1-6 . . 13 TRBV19 TGTGCCAGTAGTCCCTCCAGGGGTTCACCCCTCCACTTT CASSPSRGSPLHF
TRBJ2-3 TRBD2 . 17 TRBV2 TGTGCCTCCATGACCCGGACTAGCGGGGGGGGCACAGATACGCAGTATTTT CASMTRTSGGGTDTQYF
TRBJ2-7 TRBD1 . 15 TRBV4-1 TGCGCCAGCAGACTCCGGGACAGCCTCTCCTACGAGCAGTACTTC CASRLRDSLSYEQYF
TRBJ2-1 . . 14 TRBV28 TGTGCCAGCAGTTTTGGGGGAATGGTCAATGAGCAGTTCTTC CASSFGGMVNEQFF
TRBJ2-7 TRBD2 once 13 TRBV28 TGTGCCAGCAAGACGGGGGGGTCCTACGAGCAGTACTTC CASKTGGSYEQYF
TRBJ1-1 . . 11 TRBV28 TGTGCCACCCAAGGCCCCACTGAAGCTTTCTTT CATQGPTEAFF
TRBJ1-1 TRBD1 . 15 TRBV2 TGTGCCAGCAGTGCCGGCAGGGGGCTCAACACTGAAGCTTTCTTT CASSAGRGLNTEAFF
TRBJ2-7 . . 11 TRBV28 TGTGCCAGCGAGGGCGCCTACGAGCAGTACTTC CASEGAYEQYF
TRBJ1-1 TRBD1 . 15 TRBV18 TGTGCCAGCTCAGAGGGACAGGGGAGGAACACTGAAGCTTTCTTT CASSEGQGRNTEAFF
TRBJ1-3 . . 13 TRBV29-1 TGCAGCGTTGCGGGGACATTTGGAAACACCATATATTTT CSVAGTFGNTIYF
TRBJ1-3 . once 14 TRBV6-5 TGTGCCAGCAGTTCCGGACACCTTGGAAACACCATATATTTT CASSSGHLGNTIYF
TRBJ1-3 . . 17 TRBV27 TGTGCCAGCAGTTCATCCCGAGGGGGGGCCGGTGGAAACACCATATATTTT CASSSSRGGAGGNTIYF
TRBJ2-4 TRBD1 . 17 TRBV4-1 TGCGCCAGCAGCCAGGACGACAGGGGAAAAGGCAAAAACATTCAGTACTTC CASSQDDRGKGKNIQYF
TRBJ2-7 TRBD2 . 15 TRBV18 TGTGCCAGCTCGCCTACTACTAGCGGGGGGGACGAGCAGTACTTC CASSPTTSGGDEQYF
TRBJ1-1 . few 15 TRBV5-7 TGTGCCAGCAGCTTGGCGCGCGGGGTCGGCACTGAAGCTTTCTTT CASSLARGVGTEAFF
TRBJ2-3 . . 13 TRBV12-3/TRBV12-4 TGTGCCAGCAGTTCCCCTACAGTCCCCCCGCAGTATTTT CASSSPTVPPQYF
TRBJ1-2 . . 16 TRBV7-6 TGTGCCAGCAGCTCCAACAACCACGGATCCGACTATGGCTACACCTTC CASSSNNHGSDYGYTF
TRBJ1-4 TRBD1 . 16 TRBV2 TGTGCCAGCAGTGAAGCGGCAGGACAGGGTAATGAAAAACTGTTTTTT CASSEAAGQGNEKLFF
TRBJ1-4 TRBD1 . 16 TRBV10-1 TGCGCCAGCAGTGAGTCAAGACAGGGGGATTGTGAAAAACTGTTTTTT CASSESRQGDCEKLFF